This T cell receptor beta chain was observed in a study of Tregs in tolerant kidney transplant recipients. This CDR3 contains 15 residues. The trim removed 4 bases at V and 6 bases at J, leaving 7 bases unmatched. Germline CDR1 SGHDN, CDR2 FVKESK. Sequencing was performed with immunoSEQ multiplex PCR; in TCRdb, only in-frame clones are kept and a portion is missing. The repertoire consists of around 78,000 clones, with under 95% occurring once and the leading ten covering roughly 0.35%. The chain employs TRBV14 and TRBJ2-2; 8 nucleotides agree with TRBD2. The sample in question was Tregs from blood, obtained before the transplant. The receptor comes from a human donor who received a combined kidney and bone marrow transplant. CDR3 nucleotides: TGTGCCAGCAGCCCGTTTAGCGGGAAGTCCGGGGAGCTGTTTTTT. This codes for CASSPFSGKSGELFF.